The entry that follows covers one T cell receptor (beta chain) sequence. The data originate from a study of blood T cell repertoires in COVID-19. The V gene end was trimmed by 3 bases and the J gene end by 6 bases; junction bases not matched to a gene: 1. Germline loops: CDR1 SSHAT, CDR2 FNYEAQ (reference sequence). The CDR3 consists of 13 residues. Measured with immunoSEQ multiplex PCR; TCRdb has only the in-frame clones, and not every one. This sample has under 300,000 clones, with roughly 86% found just once. V is TRBV7-7 and J is TRBJ2-1; TRBD1 agrees at 8 bases. The clonotype originates from a woman aged 25 to 39 with acute or convalescent COVID-19. The sample was peripheral blood. The CDR3 DNA follows: TGTGCCAGCAGCTTCGACAGGGGCAATGAGCAGTTCTTC. It specifies CASSFDRGNEQFF.